This T cell receptor beta chain was retrieved from a study of blood T cell repertoires in COVID-19. Study overall: Specimens from acute and convalescent COVID-19 originated in the United States, Italy and Spain.

In the authors' workflow: From reference gene primer amplification, estimates of nucleated cell counts were derived. Profiling relied on immunoSEQ multiplex PCR, and the TCRdb table lists in-frame clones only, not all of them. That table gives V, J and clone size, and the DNA gave D and trimming. The sample lists about 140,000 clones, about 86% occurring once. This TCR was sampled from an older woman with acute or convalescent COVID-19. Sequencing input: peripheral blood.

CDR3 coding DNA: TGTGCCAGCAGTTACTCGGGACTTGTGTCTGGGGCCAACGTCCTGACTTTC. Translated, it gives CASSYSGLVSGANVLTF. The chain couples TRBV6-2 or TRBV6-3 to TRBJ2-6; TRBD2 might be the D (6 bases). The CDR3 is 17 residues long. The ends were cut back, 0 bases at V and 1 base at J, with 10 bases in the middle. Germline loops: CDR1 MNHEY, CDR2 SVGEGT.